These 2 T cell receptor beta chains were all obtained from the same sample, sequenced in a study of cytomegalovirus exposure and HLA in healthy donors. PCR used 60 Vbeta primers and 13 Jbeta primers. Sequencing used immunoSEQ multiplex PCR; TCRdb keeps in-frame clones, though not all of them. The table records approximately 73,000 clones, 60% to 75% of them present only once. The sequenced material came from PBMCs. The source of these receptors is a man between 70 and 80 years old in good health and CMV-seronegative.

This sequence joins TRBV6-4 and TRBJ2-5; maybe TRBD2 (6 bases). The CDR3 is 15 amino acids. Per the germline V gene, CDR1 is MRHNA and CDR2 is SNTAGT. V was cut by 4 bases and J by 5 bases, with 17 bases left in between. The CDR3 DNA is TGTGCCAGCAGTGGCCCGGGAGAAATACGGGAGACCCAGTACTTC. This gives the protein CASSGPGEIRETQYF.

The count of this clone is one. The CDR3 DNA reads TGTGCCAGCATGAAGGACAGGGGGCGAGGTAGCATTCAGTACTTC. Translated, it gives CASMKDRGRGSIQYF. The V call is TRBV6-1, the J call TRBJ2-4, with 11 bases lining up with TRBD1. V shed 7 bases, J shed 9 bases, and the junction held 11 bases outside the gene matches. Germline V gives CDR1 MNHNS, CDR2 SASEGT. The CDR3 totals 15 residues.